These 8 T cell receptor beta chains came from one sample sequenced in a study of human T cells and chemical hapten exposure. TCRdb called the RACE reads again in MiXCR, with one record for every CDR3 protein. Here the sample spans 300,000 to 350,000 distinct CDR3 sequences, approximately 6.9% being singletons. Time point noted: patch test 1, 2 weeks after DPC sensitization. Treatment meaning: therapeutic diphenylcyclopropenone sensitization with weekly scalp DPC. The material was whole blood, obtained in connection with sensitization to the hapten diphenylcyclopropenone (DPC). These receptors all stem from a woman aged 18-35 years with alopecia areata. Some clones in this sample may be carry-over from other donors' samples.

This chain joins TRBV27 and TRBJ1-6; D is ambiguous. CDR1 is MNHEY and CDR2 is SMNVEV in the germline V gene (reference sequence). CDR3 length: 17 residues. V was pared by 0 bases and J by 4 bases, with 13 bases between. The CDR3: CASSLSPPPGYNSPLHF. The CDR3 DNA follows: TGTGCCAGCAGTTTATCTCCCCCCCCGGGTTATAATTCACCCCTCCACTTT.

The chain joins TRBV5-4 to TRBJ2-3; TRBD2 is a possible D gene (5 bases). CDR3 length: 15 amino acids. Deletions cut 1 base from V and 4 bases from J, with 13 bases between. Germline loops: CDR1 SGHNT, CDR2 YYREEE (reference sequence). The CDR3 region has the DNA TGTGCCAGCAGCTTGTATAGCGTCCCCCCAGATACGCAGTATTTT. Its translation is CASSLYSVPPDTQYF.

The chain couples TRBV3-1 to TRBJ2-4; 8 positions match TRBD2. CDR3 length equals 19 residues. The V and J ends lost 3 bases and 1 base, in that order; junction bases with no gene match: 14. Looked up from germline, CDR1 is LGHDT and CDR2 is YNNKEL (reference sequence). CDR3 sequence reads: CASSHAPGGLNVAKNIQYF. As DNA, the CDR3 is TGTGCCAGCAGCCATGCCCCGGGGGGGCTAAATGTCGCCAAAAACATTCAGTACTTC.

The chain joins TRBV6-4 to TRBJ2-3, with 10 bases fitting TRBD2. The CDR3 length is 16 residues. Trimming removed 0 bases from V and 4 bases from J; junction bases left unmatched: 4. The germline V gene encodes CDR1 MRHNA and CDR2 SNTAGT. CDR3 amino acids: CASSDSASGGPDTQYF. The CDR3 coding sequence is TGTGCCAGCAGTGACTCCGCTAGCGGGGGACCAGATACGCAGTATTTT.

This clonotype was found a few times. The genes are TRBV20-1 and TRBJ1-5; 9 nucleotides line up with TRBD1. Trimming cost V 2 bases and J 4 bases; bases outside gene matches: 6. The CDR3 is made up of 15 amino acids. CDR1 DFQATT and CDR2 SNEGSKA come from the germline V gene (reference sequence). The CDR3 nucleotides read TGCAGTGCTAGAACAGGGGGCCCCTTGAATCAGCCCCAGCATTTT. Translation: CSARTGGPLNQPQHF.

This clonotype was detected only a few times. The chain uses TRBV7-8 and TRBJ1-5; the D is unclear. Trimming removed 2 bases at V and 4 bases at J, with 15 bases between. The CDR3 has 16 amino acids. Germline V lookup: CDR1 SGHVS, CDR2 FQNEAQ. Written as DNA, the CDR3 is TGTGCCAGCAGCTTACGGAGAAGAGCGCCTAATCAGCCCCAGCATTTT. Residues: CASSLRRRAPNQPQHF.

The chain recombines TRBV4-3 with TRBJ2-3, with 13 bases fitting TRBD2. CDR3 length equals 16 residues. CDR1 and CDR2 (germline): LGHNA, YSLEER. The J segment lost 5 bases and the V segment lost 2 bases, leaving 4 bases of the junction unmatched. The CDR3 region has the DNA TGCGCCAGCAGCCAAATACTAGCGGGGGGGCAAGATACGCAGTATTTT. This encodes CASSQILAGGQDTQYF.

The chain recombines TRBV12-3 or TRBV12-4 with TRBJ1-2, with 9 bases that match TRBD1. The CDR3 consists of 13 residues. Losses at the gene ends were 6 bases for V and 7 bases for J; bases not matched to a gene: 6. CDR3: CASRRQGEFGYTF. The CDR3 region has the DNA TGTGCCAGCAGACGACAGGGGGAGTTTGGCTACACCTTC.